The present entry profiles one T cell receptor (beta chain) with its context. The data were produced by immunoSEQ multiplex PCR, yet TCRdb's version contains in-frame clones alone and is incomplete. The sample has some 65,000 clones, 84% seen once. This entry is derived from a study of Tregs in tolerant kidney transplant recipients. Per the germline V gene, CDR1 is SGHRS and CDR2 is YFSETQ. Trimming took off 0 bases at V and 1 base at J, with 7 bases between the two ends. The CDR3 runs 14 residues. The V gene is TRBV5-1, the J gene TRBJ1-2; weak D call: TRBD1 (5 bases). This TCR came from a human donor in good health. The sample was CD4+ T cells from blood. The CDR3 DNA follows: TGCGCCAGCAGCTTGGTAGGGGTTAACTATGGCTACACCTTC. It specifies CASSLVGVNYGYTF.